This entry features one TCR beta chain sequence. Germline V gene data show CDR1 as LNHDA and CDR2 as SQIVND (reference sequence). J lost 4 bases, V lost 5 bases, and 12 bases had no gene match. This CDR3 contains 16 residues. These data originate in a study of sequential checkpoint blockade in melanoma. Treatment noted: randomized to nivolumab then ipilimumab (arm A) or the reverse (arm B). Clones were read by immunoSEQ multiplex PCR, and TCRdb kept only the in-frame ones, dropping some. The table records some 21,000 clones, around 82% of them present only once. This chain connects TRBV19 to TRBJ1-2, with TRBD1 matching 8 bases. Specimen: CD8+ T cells sorted from blood (inferred from file names), collected from a patient given nivolumab and ipilimumab in sequence. The receptor was derived from a human donor with melanoma. CDR3 bases: TGTGCCAGTAGTCTGACCCCGGGACAGGCGGGCTATGGCTACACCTTC. Its protein is CASSLTPGQAGYGYTF.